The 11 T cell receptor beta chains below were found in one sample sequenced in a study of CD8+CD57+ T cells in acquired aplastic anemia. For sequencing, patients were chosen who had shown expansion of CD8+CD57+ cells by flow cytometry. The study profiled TCR beta VDJ and CDR3 using genomic DNA as template. TCRdb re-analysed the reads in MiXCR, keeping a single row per CDR3 protein. The table lists roughly 290,000 distinct CDR3 sequences, 56% of them singletons. Sequenced sample: sorted CD4+, CD8+, or CD8+CD57+ T cells (not recorded which) from PBMCs. The origin of the receptors is a human donor with aplastic anemia.

This clonotype was counted ten times or more. The CDR3 here is CASSSTGFGTEAFF. In nucleotides, the CDR3 is TGCGCCAGCAGCTCCACAGGATTCGGCACTGAAGCTTTCTTT. The chain is built from TRBV5-1 and TRBJ1-1; D is possibly TRBD1 (5 bases). In germline, CDR1 is SGHRS, CDR2 YFSETQ. The CDR3 extends over 14 amino acids. V was pared by 3 bases and J by 4 bases, with 13 bases between.

The chain uses TRBV19 and TRBJ1-1; D not certain. The length of the CDR3 is 12 residues. Germline loops: CDR1 LNHDA, CDR2 SQIVND (reference sequence). The V gene lost 2 bases and the J gene lost 5 bases, with 6 bases spanning the gap. The DNA for the CDR3 is TGTGCCAGTAGTATAACGGGAACTGAAGCTTTCTTT. Its protein is CASSITGTEAFF.

This clonotype came up a few times. The chain employs TRBV7-8 and TRBJ2-5; TRBD1 aligns across 10 bases. The V and J ends lost 3 bases and 5 bases, in that order; junction bases with no gene match: 6. Germline assignment: CDR1 SGHVS and CDR2 FQNEAQ. The CDR3 is 15 residues long. The CDR3 DNA sequence: TGTGCCAGCAGCTTTGGACAGGGGGAGGTTGAGACCCAGTACTTC. It translates to CASSFGQGEVETQYF.

V is TRBV10-3 and J is TRBJ2-1; D call uncertain. Trimming cost V 6 bases and J 4 bases, with 13 bases left between them. CDR3 length: 14 amino acids. Per germline, CDR1 ENHRY and CDR2 SYGVKD. The CDR3 protein is CAISFSEIYNEQFF. The CDR3 DNA follows: TGTGCCATCAGCTTCTCCGAGATATACAATGAGCAGTTCTTC.

This clonotype has a handful of counts. This rearrangement joins TRBV7-2 to TRBJ2-7; TRBD1 matches 7 bases. The germline CDR1 and CDR2 sequences are SGHTA and FQGNSA. The CDR3 runs 15 residues. V was pared by 6 bases and J by 2 bases, with 10 bases of the junction left unmatched. CDR3 region: CASSLISGQPYEQYF. The DNA for the CDR3 is TGTGCCAGCAGTTTGATATCGGGACAGCCCTACGAGCAGTACTTC.

The gene calls are TRBV5-1 and TRBJ1-2; D ambiguous. The V gene lost 2 bases and the J gene lost 8 bases, with 25 bases spanning the gap. CDR1 and CDR2 from the germline V gene are SGHRS and YFSETQ. The CDR3 contains 17 residues. In DNA form, the CDR3 reads TGCGCCAGCAGCTTTTATCTTCGGACTTTCCCTGATGACGGCTACACCTTC. It encodes CASSFYLRTFPDDGYTF.

The genes are TRBV2 and TRBJ2-7, with a weak D call TRBD1 (5 bases). The CDR3 has 12 amino acids. Germline values: CDR1 SNHLY, CDR2 FYNNEI. The V and J ends lost 4 bases and 6 bases respectively, with 10 bases between them. The DNA for the CDR3 is TGTGCCAGCAGTGCTTCAGGGCTCGAGCAGTACTTC. It yields the protein CASSASGLEQYF.

The V and J genes are TRBV7-2 and TRBJ2-7; the D gene is possibly TRBD2 (6 bases). Trimming removed 1 base at V and 2 bases at J, with 18 bases between. The CDR3 covers 17 residues. Looked up from germline, CDR1 is SGHTA and CDR2 is FQGNSA. The CDR3 region has the DNA TGTGCCAGCAGCTTAGTAGGTCCGGGACTGGGCCCCTACGAGCAGTACTTC. Translation gives CASSLVGPGLGPYEQYF. Looking up the rest from reference TRBV7-2 and TRBJ2-7 gives the full variable domain: GAGVSQSPSNKVTEKGKDVELRCDPISGHTALYWYRQSLGQGLEFLIYFQGNSAPDKSGLPSDRFSAERTGGSVSTLTIQRTQQEDSAVYLCASSLVGPGLGPYEQYFGPGTRLTVT.

The sample holds one count of this clonotype. Given the absence of the conserved phenylalanine or tryptophan at the CDR3 end, a read error is likely. The chain combines TRBV9 with TRBJ1-5; D not certain. V was shortened by 0 bases and J by 3 bases, with 10 bases between the two germline ends. Germline V CDR1 and CDR2: SGDLS, YYNGEE. The CDR3 is made up of 15 amino acids. CDR3 sequence (DNA): TGTGCCAGCAGCGTAGGGGTACTAAACAATCAGCCCCAGCATCTT. Its protein is CASSVGVLNNQPQHL.

About this clonotype: No conserved phenylalanine or tryptophan ends this CDR3, so it is likely a read error. It is unclear where the CDR3 begins or ends on the DNA, so no DNA is shown, and the CDR3 is as TCRdb lists it. J is TRBJ1-1 and V is TRBV7-2; the table names TRBD1, a call not compared with the DNA. Per germline, CDR1 SGHTA and CDR2 FQGNSA. The CDR3 adds up to 13 amino acids, both ends counted. CDR3 loop: CASSGPGQGIAIY.

This clonotype appeared many times. The chain links TRBV3-1 to TRBJ2-7, with D uncertain. The CDR3 has 14 amino acids. Trimming cost V 1 base and J 3 bases, with 10 bases left between them. Per the germline V gene, CDR1 is LGHDT and CDR2 is YNNKEL (reference sequence). CDR3 protein: CASSQASLLYEQYF. Here the CDR3 DNA reads TGTGCCAGCAGCCAAGCAAGCCTCCTCTACGAGCAGTACTTC.